This T cell receptor beta chain was sequenced during a study of response to subunit inactivated influenza vaccine. General study findings and limits: Seasonal influenza vaccination, on each occasion, was suggested by the authors to recruit few new T cells.

Germline V gene data show CDR1 as SNHLY and CDR2 as FYNNEI. The CDR3 runs to 16 residues. Trimming took off 1 base at V and 3 bases at J, with 13 bases between the two ends. This clonotype has only a few counts. Its antigen is as yet unknown. Using its own MiXCR run on the RT-PCR reads, TCRdb lists one record per CDR3 protein. The sample yields 650,000 to 850,000 distinct CDR3 sequences, about 14% seen once. The rearrangement joins TRBV2 to TRBJ2-1, with D perhaps matching TRBD1 (6 bases). The material was PBMCs from blood, obtained roughly 2 weeks before vaccination. The receptor was isolated from a man over 45 who received an inactivated influenza vaccine. CDR3: CASSEVVGAFYNEQFF. The CDR3 DNA follows: TGTGCCAGCAGTGAAGTTGTGGGGGCCTTCTACAATGAGCAGTTCTTC.